This T cell receptor (beta chain) was obtained from a study of read filtering for tumor transcriptome and immune sequencing. Study-level findings and limits: In IR-seq, single-read clonotypes were around 80% of clonotypes but approximately 3.5% of reads.

This clonotype was recorded at least ten times. Its cognate antigen is unknown. The library was built from around 380 ng RNA with molecular barcoded adaptors for alpha/delta and beta/gamma chains. TCRdb reanalysed the reads using MiXCR and keeps one entry per CDR3 protein. The sample lists 100,000 to 150,000 distinct CDR3 sequences, less than 15% occurring once. This CDR3 has 15 amino acids. CDR1 is SGHTA and CDR2 is FQGTGA in the germline V gene. The V segment lost 4 bases and the J segment 2 bases; nucleotides outside the gene matches: 3. The clonotype originates from a donor at least 40 years old with multiple myeloma. What was sequenced was a population of CD138-negative cells sorted from bone marrow. The chain joins TRBV7-3 to TRBJ2-5; 11 bases are shared with TRBD2. CDR3 residues: CASSSGLAEQETQYF. Here the CDR3 DNA reads TGTGCCAGCAGCTCGGGACTAGCGGAGCAAGAGACCCAGTACTTC.